Listed below are T cell receptor beta chains from one sample, sequenced in a study of blood T cell repertoires in COVID-19. Using immunoSEQ multiplex PCR, the repertoire was profiled, and TCRdb retains in-frame clones only, with some absent. The repertoire holds tens of thousands of clones, 80% seen once, with around 5.2% in the top ten. Sequenced input: peripheral blood. The receptors come from a woman in her seventies with acute or convalescent COVID-19. CDR3s include the opening cysteine and the closing phenylalanine or tryptophan. The order of the fields is D gene, clone size, V gene, J gene, CDR3 protein, CDR3 DNA. D genes are given only for firm matches. Not every row has a clone size; where given, it reads once, few, many or a size class.

d_call: NA; clone_size: NA; v_call: TRBV4-1; j_call: TRBJ1-1; cdr3_aa: CASSQGTDYGDTEAFF; cdr3_nt: TGCGCCAGCAGCCAAGGGACAGATTATGGGGACACTGAAGCTTTCTTT
d_call: TRBD1; clone_size: NA; v_call: TRBV6-5; j_call: TRBJ2-7; cdr3_aa: CASSYRQGDYEQYF; cdr3_nt: TGTGCCAGCAGTTACCGACAGGGAGACTACGAGCAGTACTTC
d_call: TRBD2; clone_size: NA; v_call: TRBV11-1; j_call: TRBJ2-2; cdr3_aa: CASSQSRGGLTGELFF; cdr3_nt: TGTGCCAGCAGTCAATCGCGGGGGGGCCTAACCGGGGAGCTGTTTTTT
d_call: TRBD1; clone_size: NA; v_call: TRBV5-6; j_call: TRBJ2-7; cdr3_aa: CASSLGDRAWYEQYF; cdr3_nt: TGTGCCAGCAGCTTGGGAGACAGGGCTTGGTACGAGCAGTACTTC
d_call: NA; clone_size: NA; v_call: TRBV7-3; j_call: TRBJ2-7; cdr3_aa: CASSLEEDLEGYEQYF; cdr3_nt: TGTGCCAGCAGCTTAGAGGAGGACCTGGAGGGCTACGAGCAGTACTTC
d_call: TRBD2; clone_size: NA; v_call: TRBV4-2; j_call: TRBJ2-3; cdr3_aa: CASSQDFRTSGGRTDTQYF; cdr3_nt: TGTGCCAGCAGCCAAGACTTTCGGACTAGCGGGGGACGCACAGATACGCAGTATTTT
d_call: NA; clone_size: NA; v_call: TRBV5-8; j_call: TRBJ2-7; cdr3_aa: CASSFRGWSYEQYF; cdr3_nt: TGTGCCAGCAGCTTCCGGGGTTGGTCCTACGAGCAGTACTTC
d_call: TRBD1; clone_size: NA; v_call: TRBV5-8; j_call: TRBJ1-2; cdr3_aa: CASSFRDREIYGYTF; cdr3_nt: TGTGCCAGCAGCTTCCGGGACAGGGAAATCTATGGCTACACCTTC
d_call: TRBD1; clone_size: few; v_call: TRBV9; j_call: TRBJ2-5; cdr3_aa: CASSNRDRAKETQYF; cdr3_nt: TGTGCCAGCAGCAACCGGGACAGGGCTAAAGAGACCCAGTACTTC
d_call: NA; clone_size: NA; v_call: TRBV13; j_call: TRBJ2-5; cdr3_aa: CASSQQLSTQYF; cdr3_nt: TGTGCCAGCAGCCAACAGCTCTCGACCCAGTACTTC
d_call: TRBD2; clone_size: NA; v_call: TRBV9; j_call: TRBJ2-3; cdr3_aa: CASSVSSGVITDTQYF; cdr3_nt: TGTGCCAGCAGCGTAAGTAGCGGGGTAATCACAGATACGCAGTATTTT
d_call: NA; clone_size: NA; v_call: TRBV4-1; j_call: TRBJ2-2; cdr3_aa: CASSQNRGGTGELFF; cdr3_nt: TGCGCCAGCAGCCAAAACAGGGGGGGCACCGGGGAGCTGTTTTTT
d_call: TRBD1; clone_size: once; v_call: TRBV5-5; j_call: TRBJ1-4; cdr3_aa: CASSLAGTGAANEKLFF; cdr3_nt: TGTGCCAGCAGCTTGGCGGGGACAGGGGCCGCTAATGAAAAACTGTTTTTT
d_call: NA; clone_size: NA; v_call: TRBV10-3; j_call: TRBJ1-3; cdr3_aa: CAIRHPESSGNTIYF; cdr3_nt: TGTGCCATCAGGCACCCCGAGAGCTCTGGAAACACCATATATTTT
d_call: NA; clone_size: NA; v_call: TRBV5-1; j_call: TRBJ2-2; cdr3_aa: CASSLQARITGELFF; cdr3_nt: TGCGCCAGCAGCTTACAGGCGAGAATCACCGGGGAGCTGTTTTTT